The clone carrying this T cell receptor (beta chain) was picked up many times. The data were taken from a study of neurological immune-mediated disorders. This CDR3 has 13 amino acids. Trimming took 2 bases from V and 2 from J, leaving 7 bases between them. Germline-derived CDR1 and CDR2 are SGHTA and FQGNSA. Via MiXCR, TCRdb re-called the 5' RACE reads, giving one row per CDR3 protein. Found here are approximately 60,000 distinct CDR3 sequences, approximately 4.2% of them singletons; the top ten hold approximately 2.7%. The V gene is TRBV7-2, the J gene TRBJ2-7, with D tentatively TRBD1 (6 bases). Source material: PBMCs. The TCR comes from a man aged 50-60 years with multiple sclerosis. The CDR3 sequence: CASSLWGPYEQYF. DNA for the CDR3: TGTGCCAGCAGCTTATGGGGGCCCTACGAGCAGTACTTC.